Below, one TCR beta chain is given with its context. Its antigen is unidentified. These data originate in a study of T cells in localized non-small cell lung cancer. Notes on the study in general: Paired adjacent lung recovered a median around 52 of the top 100 tumor clones. Uninvolved neighboring lung showed the greatest T cell clonality, exceeding tumor.

Clones were sequenced by immunoSEQ multiplex PCR, and TCRdb holds only the in-frame ones, with some missing. The sample gives more than 9,000 clones, approximately 50% of which show up once; roughly 3.9% is in the top ten. The TCR was taken from a woman aged 35-70 years with stage II squamous cell lung carcinoma. The sequencing used lymph node tissue, collected before any cancer treatment.

CDR3 DNA sequence: TGTGCCAGCAGGACAGGGGGCAATTTTGGCTACACCTTC. It translates to CASRTGGNFGYTF. This chain joins TRBV25-1 and TRBJ1-2, with 10 bases that match TRBD1. Per germline, CDR1 MGHDK and CDR2 SYGVNS. V shed 6 bases and J 7 bases; nucleotides not matched to a gene: 5. The CDR3 runs 13 residues.